Listed below are T cell receptor beta chains from one sample, sequenced in a study of OX40 agonist ivuxolimab in advanced cancers. TCRdb keeps only in-frame clones here, not all; method: immunoSEQ multiplex PCR. The sample has more than 10,000 clones, 65% to 90% seen once. The sequences come from CD4+ or CD8+ T cells sorted from blood, collected in a trial of the OX40 agonist ivuxolimab. All receptors derive from an adult with an advanced solid tumor such as melanoma, head and neck, liver or kidney cancer. Both conserved end residues are part of each CDR3. The order of the fields is V gene, D gene, clone size, CDR3 length, J gene, CDR3 DNA, CDR3 protein. D genes are given only for firm matches. Clone size is given for some rows only: seen once, a few or many times, or a class if the clone is expanded.

TRBV30,NA,NA,15,TRBJ2-1,TGTGCCTGGAGTGTACCACCAGGATCCTACAATGAGCAGTTCTTC,CAWSVPPGSYNEQFF
TRBV6-6,TRBD2,NA,14,TRBJ2-7,TGTGCCAGCAGTTACTCCGGGACTACGGACGAGCAGTACTTC,CASSYSGTTDEQYF
TRBV10-1,NA,NA,13,TRBJ1-1,TGCGCCAGCATGGGGCAGGGAGACACTGAAGCTTTCTTT,CASMGQGDTEAFF
TRBV4-2,NA,NA,16,TRBJ2-1,TGTGCCAGCAGCCAAGAAAGGCTAGCGCCCTACAATGAGCAGTTCTTC,CASSQERLAPYNEQFF
TRBV28,NA,NA,13,TRBJ1-4,TGTGCCAGCAGTTTACGGGGGAGGGAAAAACTGTTTTTT,CASSLRGREKLFF
TRBV7-4,TRBD1,NA,16,TRBJ2-2,TGTGCCAGCAGCTTAGTTGGGACAGGTAAAACCGGGGAGCTGTTTTTT,CASSLVGTGKTGELFF
TRBV13,NA,NA,14,TRBJ2-7,TGTGCCAGCAGCTTAGACCTCTTAAGGGGCGAGCAGTACTTC,CASSLDLLRGEQYF
TRBV7-3,NA,NA,20,TRBJ2-1,TGTGCCAGCAGCTCGACCTTGCGGATCGGCGGGGTCAGCTCCTACAATGAGCAGTTCTTC,CASSSTLRIGGVSSYNEQFF
TRBV27,NA,NA,13,TRBJ2-1,TGTGCCAGCAGCGCAGGGCATAACAATGAGCAGTTCTTC,CASSAGHNNEQFF
TRBV4-2,NA,NA,15,TRBJ1-5,TGTGCCAGCAGCCAAGACAGGGGTAGCAATCAGCCCCAGCATTTT,CASSQDRGSNQPQHF
TRBV7-9,NA,few,11,TRBJ1-5,TGTGCCAGCGGAGATCAACAGCCCCAGCATTTT,CASGDQQPQHF
TRBV5-1,NA,NA,15,TRBJ2-3,TGCGCCAGCAGCTTTTACGACGGTCACACAGATACGCAGTATTTT,CASSFYDGHTDTQYF
TRBV28,NA,NA,12,TRBJ1-3,TGTGCCAGCAGTGCCTCTGGAAACACCATATATTTT,CASSASGNTIYF
TRBV28,NA,NA,15,TRBJ2-7,TGTGCCAGCAGCTCAACGCTAAATGGGGCCTACGAGCAGTACTTC,CASSSTLNGAYEQYF
TRBV30,NA,NA,11,TRBJ2-3,TGTGCCTGGAGCTTTACAGATACGCAGTATTTT,CAWSFTDTQYF
TRBV6-5,TRBD2,NA,14,TRBJ2-1,TGTGCCAGCAGTAGGCGGGAGGCCTACAATGAGCAGTTCTTC,CASSRREAYNEQFF
TRBV7-8,NA,NA,15,TRBJ2-5,TGTGCCAGCAGCCCGGGAGACAGTGTCCAAGAGACCCAGTACTTC,CASSPGDSVQETQYF
TRBV30,TRBD2,medium-sized,14,TRBJ2-2,TGTGCCTTAGCGGGAGCGGCTGGCACCGGGGAGCTGTTTTTT,CALAGAAGTGELFF
TRBV10-1,TRBD1,NA,14,TRBJ2-5,TGCGCCAGCAGTGAGGACAGGGGCCAAGAGACCCAGTACTTC,CASSEDRGQETQYF
TRBV28,NA,NA,14,TRBJ1-2,TGTGCCAGCAATGGGTTTGAGGGTACGGGAGGCTACACCTTC,CASNGFEGTGGYTF
TRBV2,NA,NA,13,TRBJ2-1,TGTGCCAGCAGTGAATTCAAGAGAAATGAGCAGTTCTTC,CASSEFKRNEQFF
TRBV4-3,NA,NA,15,TRBJ2-2,TGCGCCAGCAGCCAGTTAATACAGGGTGCCGGGGAGCTGTTTTTT,CASSQLIQGAGELFF
TRBV7-2,TRBD2,NA,15,TRBJ2-7,TGTGCCAGCAGCTTTTCAGCGGGAGGGCCCTACGAGCAGTACTTC,CASSFSAGGPYEQYF
TRBV11-2,NA,once,17,TRBJ2-7,TGTGCCAGCAGCGAGAGGCCGTCCGGGAATTTGAACTACGAGCAGTACTTC,CASSERPSGNLNYEQYF
TRBV15,TRBD1,few,16,TRBJ1-2,TGTGCCACCAGCGCCCGTACCGGGACAGGGGGTGATGGCTACACCTTC,CATSARTGTGGDGYTF
TRBV19,NA,NA,12,TRBJ2-7,TGTGCCAGTAGGGGACTGAACTACGAGCAGTACTTC,CASRGLNYEQYF
TRBV9,NA,NA,17,TRBJ2-3,TGTGCCAGCCACCCGCTAGGAGGCGGATACTACACAGATACGCAGTATTTT,CASHPLGGGYYTDTQYF
TRBV5-4,NA,few,15,TRBJ1-2,TGTGCCAGCAGCTTGGAACCGGGTTCTATCTATGGCTACACCTTC,CASSLEPGSIYGYTF
TRBV30,NA,NA,15,TRBJ2-6,TGTGCCTGGAGTACCGAGCCCTCTGGGGCCAACGTCCTGACTTTC,CAWSTEPSGANVLTF
TRBV11-1,NA,NA,11,TRBJ2-2,TGTGCCAGCAGCCCCCCCGGGGAGCTGTTTTTT,CASSPPGELFF
TRBV5-1,TRBD1,once,15,TRBJ2-7,TGCGCCAGCAGCTCGGACAGGACCATAGCATACGAGCAGTACTTC,CASSSDRTIAYEQYF
TRBV19,NA,NA,12,TRBJ1-1,TGTGCCAGTACCGCAGGGGAGCCTGAAGCTTTCTTT,CASTAGEPEAFF
TRBV6-5,NA,NA,13,TRBJ1-1,TGTGCCAGCAGTTACATGGGGGGCACTGAAGCTTTCTTT,CASSYMGGTEAFF
TRBV6-5,NA,NA,14,TRBJ2-3,TGTGCCAGCAGTTACCGGACCAGCACAGATACGCAGTATTTT,CASSYRTSTDTQYF
TRBV9,TRBD2,NA,16,TRBJ2-3,TGTGCCAGCAGCTTCGGGACTAGCGGGCGAACAGATACGCAGTATTTT,CASSFGTSGRTDTQYF
TRBV27,NA,NA,15,TRBJ1-2,TGTGCCAGCAGTTTAGGACCCCCGCCCCTCGAGGGCTACACCTTC,CASSLGPPPLEGYTF
TRBV5-4,TRBD2,few,17,TRBJ2-6,TGTGCCAGCAGCTTGGGGACTAGCGGCTCTGGGGCCAACGTCCTGACTTTC,CASSLGTSGSGANVLTF
TRBV11-1,NA,NA,13,TRBJ2-7,TGTGCCAGCAGCTTAGCCCCGTGGGGCGAGCAGTACTTC,CASSLAPWGEQYF
TRBV5-1,TRBD1,NA,14,TRBJ2-7,TGCGCCAGCAGCTACGGGACAGGGGCCTACGAGCAGTACTTC,CASSYGTGAYEQYF
TRBV27,TRBD1,NA,16,TRBJ1-6,TGTGCCAGCAGGGAGACAGGGTTGTCCTATAATTCACCCCTCCACTTT,CASRETGLSYNSPLHF
TRBV19,NA,NA,14,TRBJ1-1,TGTGCCAGTAGTATGGGGGACTGGAACACTGAAGCTTTCTTT,CASSMGDWNTEAFF
TRBV9,TRBD1,NA,16,TRBJ1-1,TGTGCCAGCAGCGTGGGGGGACAGAGTTTGAACACTGAAGCTTTCTTT,CASSVGGQSLNTEAFF
TRBV7-9,NA,NA,14,TRBJ2-5,TGTGCCAGCAGCTCCTCCTTTCCACCAGAGACCCAGTACTTC,CASSSSFPPETQYF
TRBV16,TRBD1,NA,19,TRBJ1-3,TGTGCCAGCAGCCCGGCCGGGCGCGGGACAGCGACTTCTGGAAACACCATATATTTT,CASSPAGRGTATSGNTIYF
TRBV30,TRBD2,NA,15,TRBJ2-3,TGTGCCTGGAATCCGGGACTAGTTTTGACAGATACGCAGTATTTT,CAWNPGLVLTDTQYF
TRBV19,TRBD2,once,15,TRBJ2-3,TGTGCCAGTAGTATAGTCGGACTAGCGTCAGATACGCAGTATTTT,CASSIVGLASDTQYF